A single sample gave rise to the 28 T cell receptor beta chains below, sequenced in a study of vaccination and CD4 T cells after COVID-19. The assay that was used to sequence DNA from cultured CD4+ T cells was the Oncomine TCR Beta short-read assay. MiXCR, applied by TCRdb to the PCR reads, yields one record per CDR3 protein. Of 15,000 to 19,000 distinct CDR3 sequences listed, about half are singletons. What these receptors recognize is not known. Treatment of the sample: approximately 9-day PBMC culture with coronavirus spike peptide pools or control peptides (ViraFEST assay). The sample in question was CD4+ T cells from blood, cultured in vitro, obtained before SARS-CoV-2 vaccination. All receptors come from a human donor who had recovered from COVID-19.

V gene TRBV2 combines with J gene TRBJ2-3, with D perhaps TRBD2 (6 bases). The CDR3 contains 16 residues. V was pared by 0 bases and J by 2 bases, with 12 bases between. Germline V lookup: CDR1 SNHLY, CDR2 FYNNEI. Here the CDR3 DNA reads TGTGCCAGCAGTGAAGCCGGGACTCGATTCACAGATACGCAGTATTTT. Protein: CASSEAGTRFTDTQYF. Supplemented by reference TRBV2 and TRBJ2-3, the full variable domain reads EPEVTQTPSHQVTQMGQEVILRCVPISNHLYFYWYRQILGQKVEFLVSFYNNEISEKSEIFDDQFSVERPDGSNFTLKIRSTKLEDSAMYFCASSEAGTRFTDTQYFGPGTRLTVL.

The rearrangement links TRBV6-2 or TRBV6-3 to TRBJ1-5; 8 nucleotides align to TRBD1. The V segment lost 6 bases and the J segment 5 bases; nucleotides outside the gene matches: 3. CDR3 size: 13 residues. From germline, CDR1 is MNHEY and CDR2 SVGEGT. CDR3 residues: CASRRTGYQPQHF. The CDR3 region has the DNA TGTGCCAGCAGAAGGACAGGGTATCAGCCCCAGCATTTT.

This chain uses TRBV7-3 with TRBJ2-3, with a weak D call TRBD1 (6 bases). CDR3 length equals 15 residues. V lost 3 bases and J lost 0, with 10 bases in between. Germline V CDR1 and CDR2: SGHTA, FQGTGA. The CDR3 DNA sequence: TGTGCCAGCAGCTTGGACAGAGATAGCACAGATACGCAGTATTTT. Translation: CASSLDRDSTDTQYF.

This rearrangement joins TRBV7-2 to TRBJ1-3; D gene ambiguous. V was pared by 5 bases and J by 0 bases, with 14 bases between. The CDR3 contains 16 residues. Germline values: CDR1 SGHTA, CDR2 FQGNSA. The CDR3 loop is CASSLGWELSGNTIYF. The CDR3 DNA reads TGTGCCAGCAGCCTAGGATGGGAGCTCTCTGGAAACACCATATATTTT.

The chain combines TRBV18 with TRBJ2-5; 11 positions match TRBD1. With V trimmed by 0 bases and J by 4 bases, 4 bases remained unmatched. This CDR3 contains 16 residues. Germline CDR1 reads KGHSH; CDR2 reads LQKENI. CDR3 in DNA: TGTGCCAGCTCACCACCGGGGGACAGGGGGATAGAGACCCAGTACTTC. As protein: CASSPPGDRGIETQYF.

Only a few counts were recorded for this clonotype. The chain's CDR3 is CASSEGRAINQPQHF. In nucleotides, the CDR3 is TGTGCCAGCAGTGAGGGCAGGGCTATCAATCAGCCCCAGCATTTT. The chain couples TRBV7-2 to TRBJ1-5; perhaps TRBD1 as D (5 bases). The CDR3 sequence is 15 residues long. V gave up 6 bases and J gave up 3 bases, with 15 bases separating them. CDR1 SGHTA and CDR2 FQGNSA come from the germline V gene. The full variable domain, with the rest looked up from reference TRBV7-2 and TRBJ1-5, is GAGVSQSPSNKVTEKGKDVELRCDPISGHTALYWYRQSLGQGLEFLIYFQGNSAPDKSGLPSDRFSAERTGGSVSTLTIQRTQQEDSAVYLCASSEGRAINQPQHFGDGTRLSIL.

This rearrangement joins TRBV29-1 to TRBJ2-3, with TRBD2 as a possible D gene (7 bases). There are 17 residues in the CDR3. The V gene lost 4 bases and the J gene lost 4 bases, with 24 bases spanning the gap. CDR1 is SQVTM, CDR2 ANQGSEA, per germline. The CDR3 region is CSVGGLRGRASSDTQYF. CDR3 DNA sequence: TGCAGCGTTGGGGGGTTAAGGGGGAGGGCCAGCTCAGATACGCAGTATTTT.

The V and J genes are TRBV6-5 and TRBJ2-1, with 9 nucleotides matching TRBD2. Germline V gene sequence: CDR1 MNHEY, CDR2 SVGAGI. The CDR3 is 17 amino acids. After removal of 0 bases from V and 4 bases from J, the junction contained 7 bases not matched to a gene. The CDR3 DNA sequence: TGTGCCAGCAGTTACTCGGGGGCTAGCGGGGTTTACAATGAGCAGTTCTTC. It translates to CASSYSGASGVYNEQFF.

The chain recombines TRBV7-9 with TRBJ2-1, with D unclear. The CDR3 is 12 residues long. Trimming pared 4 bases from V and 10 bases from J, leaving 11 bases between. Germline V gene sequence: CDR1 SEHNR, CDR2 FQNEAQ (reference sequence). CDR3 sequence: CASSSDSPEQFF. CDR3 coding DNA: TGTGCCAGCAGCTCAGACTCACCGGAGCAGTTCTTC.

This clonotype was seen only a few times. The CDR3 DNA reads as TGCGCCAGCAGCGCCCGGGAGCTTGGCACCGGGGAGCTGTTTTTT. Amino acid sequence: CASSARELGTGELFF. The rearrangement joins TRBV4-3 to TRBJ2-2; D is possibly TRBD2 (6 bases). CDR3 length: 15 amino acids. With 5 bases removed from V and 4 bases from J, the gap between germline ends came to 14 bases. The V gene's germline CDR1 is LGHNA and CDR2 YSLEER.

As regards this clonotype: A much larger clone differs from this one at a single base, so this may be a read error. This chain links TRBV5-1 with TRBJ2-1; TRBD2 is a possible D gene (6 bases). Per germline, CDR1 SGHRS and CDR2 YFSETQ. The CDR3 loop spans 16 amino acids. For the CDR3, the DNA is TGCGCCAGCAGCAATCTAGCGCTTAGCTCCTACAATAAGCAGTTCTTC. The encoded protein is CASSNLALSSYNKQFF. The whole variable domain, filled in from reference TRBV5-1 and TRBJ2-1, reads KAGVTQTPRYLIKTRGQQVTLSCSPISGHRSVSWYQQTPGQGLQFLFEYFSETQRNKGNFPGRFSGRQFSNSRSEMNVSTLELGDSALYLCASSNLALSSYNKQFFGPGTRLTVL.

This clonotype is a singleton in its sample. The CDR3 here is CSATLAGGPGTQYF. The CDR3 bases are TGCAGTGCTACGCTAGCGGGAGGGCCCGGGACCCAGTACTTC. V usage is TRBV20-1 and J usage is TRBJ2-5; TRBD2 matches 12 bases. Per the germline V gene, CDR1 is DFQATT and CDR2 is SNEGSKA (reference sequence). With V trimmed by 4 bases and J by 7 bases, 7 bases remained unmatched. CDR3 length: 14 residues.

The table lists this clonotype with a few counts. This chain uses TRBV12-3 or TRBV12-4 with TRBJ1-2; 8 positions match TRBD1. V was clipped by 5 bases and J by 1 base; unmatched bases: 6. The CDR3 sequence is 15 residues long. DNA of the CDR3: TGTGCCAGCAGTCGACAGGGGCAGGGTAACTATGGCTACACCTTC. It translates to CASSRQGQGNYGYTF.

The CDR3 DNA is TGTGCCAGCAGCCCCTGGGAGGTCCCTAACTATGGCTACACCTTC. It yields the protein CASSPWEVPNYGYTF. The chain employs TRBV7-9 and TRBJ1-2; no clear D gene. With 5 bases removed from V and 0 bases from J, the gap between germline ends came to 13 bases. This CDR3 has 15 residues. Germline CDR1 and CDR2: SEHNR and FQNEAQ (reference sequence).

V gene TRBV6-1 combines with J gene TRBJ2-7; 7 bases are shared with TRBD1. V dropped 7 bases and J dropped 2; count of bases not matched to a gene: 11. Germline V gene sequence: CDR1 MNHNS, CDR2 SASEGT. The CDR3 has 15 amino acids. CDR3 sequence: CASTLEGTDPYEQYF. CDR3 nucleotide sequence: TGTGCCAGCACTCTCGAAGGGACAGACCCCTACGAGCAGTACTTC.

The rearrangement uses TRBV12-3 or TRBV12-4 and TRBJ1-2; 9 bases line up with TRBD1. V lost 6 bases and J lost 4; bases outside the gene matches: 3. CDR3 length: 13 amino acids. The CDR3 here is CASSGQGIYGYTF. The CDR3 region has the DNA TGTGCCAGCAGCGGACAGGGGATCTATGGCTACACCTTC.

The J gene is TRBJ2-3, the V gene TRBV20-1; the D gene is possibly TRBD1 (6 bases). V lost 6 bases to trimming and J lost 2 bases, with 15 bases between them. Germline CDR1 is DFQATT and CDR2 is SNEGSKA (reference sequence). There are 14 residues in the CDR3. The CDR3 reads CSAPRGPNTDTQYF. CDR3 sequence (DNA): TGCAGTGCCCCCAGGGGACCTAACACAGATACGCAGTATTTT.

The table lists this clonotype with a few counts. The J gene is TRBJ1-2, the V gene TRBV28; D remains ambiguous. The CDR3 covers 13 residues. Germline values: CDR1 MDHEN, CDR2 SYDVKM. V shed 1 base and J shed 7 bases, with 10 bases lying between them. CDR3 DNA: TGTGCCAGCAGTTTATCTGAACAACGTGGCTACACCTTC. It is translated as CASSLSEQRGYTF.

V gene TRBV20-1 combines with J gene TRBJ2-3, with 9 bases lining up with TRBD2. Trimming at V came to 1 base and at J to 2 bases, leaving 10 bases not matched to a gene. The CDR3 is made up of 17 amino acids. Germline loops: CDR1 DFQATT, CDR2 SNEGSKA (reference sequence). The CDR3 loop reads CSARASWLAGNTDTQYF. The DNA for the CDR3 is TGCAGTGCTAGAGCCTCGTGGCTAGCGGGAAACACAGATACGCAGTATTTT.

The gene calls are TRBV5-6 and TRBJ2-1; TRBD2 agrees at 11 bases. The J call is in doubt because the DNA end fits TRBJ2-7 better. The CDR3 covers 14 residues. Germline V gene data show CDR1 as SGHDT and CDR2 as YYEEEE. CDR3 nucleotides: TGTGCCAGCAGCTATGGGACTAGCGGTTACGAGCAGTACTTC. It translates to CASSYGTSGYEQYF.

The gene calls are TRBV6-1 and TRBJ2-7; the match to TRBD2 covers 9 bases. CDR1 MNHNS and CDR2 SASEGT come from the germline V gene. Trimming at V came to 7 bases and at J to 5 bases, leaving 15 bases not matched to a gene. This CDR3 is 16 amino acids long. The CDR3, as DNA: TGTGCCAGCACAATTACTTTTAGCGGGAGAAACGACGAGCAGTACTTC. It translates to CASTITFSGRNDEQYF.

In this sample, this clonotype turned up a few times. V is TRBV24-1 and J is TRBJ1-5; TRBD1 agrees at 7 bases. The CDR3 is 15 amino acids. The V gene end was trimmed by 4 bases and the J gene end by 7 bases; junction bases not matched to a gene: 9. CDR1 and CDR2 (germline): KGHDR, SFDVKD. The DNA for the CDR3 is TGTGCCACCAGTGAAAGACAGGGTTCCGGGCAGCCCCAGCATTTT. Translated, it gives CATSERQGSGQPQHF.

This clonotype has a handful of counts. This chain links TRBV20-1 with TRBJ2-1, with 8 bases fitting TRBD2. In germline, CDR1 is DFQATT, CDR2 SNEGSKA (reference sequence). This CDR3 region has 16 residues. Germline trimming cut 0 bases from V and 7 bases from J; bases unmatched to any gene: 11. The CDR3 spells CSARDQGSGSWNEQFF. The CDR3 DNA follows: TGCAGTGCTAGAGATCAAGGGAGCGGGAGCTGGAATGAGCAGTTCTTC.

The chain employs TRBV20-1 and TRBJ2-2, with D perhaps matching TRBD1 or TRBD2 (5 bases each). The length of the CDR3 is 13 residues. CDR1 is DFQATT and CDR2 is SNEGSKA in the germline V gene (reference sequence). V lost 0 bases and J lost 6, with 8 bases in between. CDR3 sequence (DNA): TGCAGTGCTAGAGAGATGGGGGCCGGGGAGCTGTTTTTT. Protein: CSAREMGAGELFF.

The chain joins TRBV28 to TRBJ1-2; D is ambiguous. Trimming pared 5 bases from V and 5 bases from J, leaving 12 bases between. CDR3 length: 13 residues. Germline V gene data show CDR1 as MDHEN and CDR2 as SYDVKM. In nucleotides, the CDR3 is TGTGCCAGCAGTCTGACCGACAAATATGGCTACACCTTC. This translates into CASSLTDKYGYTF.

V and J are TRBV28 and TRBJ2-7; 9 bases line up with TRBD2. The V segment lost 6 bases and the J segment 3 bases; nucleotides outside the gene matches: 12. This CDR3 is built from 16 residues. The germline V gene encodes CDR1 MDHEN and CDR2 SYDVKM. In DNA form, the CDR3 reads TGTGCCAGCAGAACGGATAGCGGGAGCGGGTACTACGAGCAGTACTTC. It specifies CASRTDSGSGYYEQYF.

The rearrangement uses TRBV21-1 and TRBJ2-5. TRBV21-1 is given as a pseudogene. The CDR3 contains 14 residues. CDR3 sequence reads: CASSKLEYQETQYF. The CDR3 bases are TGTGCCAGCAGCAAACTTGAGTACCAAGAGACCCAGTACTTC.

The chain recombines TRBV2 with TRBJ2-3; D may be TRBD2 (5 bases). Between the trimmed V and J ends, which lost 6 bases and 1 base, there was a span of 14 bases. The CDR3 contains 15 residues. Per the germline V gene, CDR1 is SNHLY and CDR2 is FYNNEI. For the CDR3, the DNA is TGTGCCAGCAGGTTTATGGGGAGCGGCACAGATACGCAGTATTTT. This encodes CASRFMGSGTDTQYF. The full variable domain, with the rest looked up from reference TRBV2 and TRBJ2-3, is EPEVTQTPSHQVTQMGQEVILRCVPISNHLYFYWYRQILGQKVEFLVSFYNNEISEKSEIFDDQFSVERPDGSNFTLKIRSTKLEDSAMYFCASRFMGSGTDTQYFGPGTRLTVL.